This T cell receptor beta chain was observed in a study of blood T cell repertoires in COVID-19. In the study overall: The analysed material was cDNA or gDNA that came from T cells, B-cell-depleted T cells, or PBMCs.

The length of the CDR3 is 17 residues. Trimming left V 2 bases short and J 8 bases short, with 22 bases between. The germline CDR1 and CDR2 sequences are SGHTA and FQGTGA. Participant ages covered about 18 to 100 years across 25 or so US areas. Either two negative PCRs, clearance, or symptom resolution qualified Cohort 3 donors as recovered. This clone has a handful of counts. Data came from immunoSEQ multiplex PCR; TCRdb stores just in-frame clones and leaves some out. Here the sample spans 330,000 or so clones, roughly 87% being singletons. The sequence derives from a woman in her 30s who had recovered from COVID-19. The sample consisted of PBMCs or T cells enriched from blood (not recorded which). The rearrangement links TRBV7-3 to TRBJ1-5, with D possibly matching TRBD1 (6 bases). CDR3: CASSLGFRTDRPEPQHF. Written as DNA, the CDR3 is TGTGCCAGCAGCTTAGGTTTCCGGACAGACAGACCCGAGCCCCAGCATTTT.